These 25 T cell receptor beta chains share one sample of origin, sequenced in a study of response to subunit inactivated influenza vaccine. Using its own MiXCR run on the RT-PCR reads, TCRdb lists one record per CDR3 protein. The table lists about 480,000 distinct CDR3 sequences, 10% to 15% of them singletons, with approximately 14% in the top ten. Sequencing was performed on PBMCs from blood, taken roughly 47 days after vaccination. Every receptor here comes from a middle-aged man who received an inactivated influenza vaccine.

The chain combines TRBV27 with TRBJ2-4; the D gene could be TRBD1 or TRBD2 (5 bases each). Germline V gene sequence: CDR1 MNHEY, CDR2 SMNVEV (reference sequence). This CDR3 has 13 residues. Trimming removed 4 bases at V and 7 bases at J, with 11 bases between. The CDR3 bases are TGTGCCAGCAGTTGGGACGGGGCCAACATTCAGTACTTC. Amino acids: CASSWDGANIQYF.

This clonotype was seen only a few times. CDR3 protein: CASSVVGGTDTQYF. The CDR3 coding sequence is TGTGCCAGCAGCGTAGTCGGCGGCACAGATACGCAGTATTTT. The chain links TRBV9 to TRBJ2-3; D not certain. Trimming cost V 0 bases and J 1 base, with 6 bases left between them. From germline, CDR1 is SGDLS and CDR2 YYNGEE. The CDR3 loop spans 14 amino acids.

The chain employs TRBV5-5 and TRBJ1-6, with no clear D. The V gene lost 1 base and the J gene lost 5 bases, with 10 bases spanning the gap. This CDR3 is 15 amino acids long. Germline CDR1 is SGHKS and CDR2 is YYEKEE (reference sequence). As DNA, the CDR3 is TGTGCCAGCAGCTTGCGAAGAACGGATAATTCACCCCTCCACTTT. The encoded protein is CASSLRRTDNSPLHF.

This clonotype was picked up a small number of times. CDR3 region: CASTHRKRKETQYF. DNA of the CDR3: TGTGCCAGCACCCACAGGAAGCGAAAAGAGACCCAGTACTTC. The rearrangement joins TRBV21-1 to TRBJ2-5; TRBD1 is the table's D call and was not checked against the DNA. TRBV21-1 is designated a pseudogene. CDR3 length equals 14 residues.

The rearrangement uses TRBV7-9 and TRBJ2-7, with unresolved D. CDR3 size: 16 residues. With 5 bases removed from V and 3 bases from J, the gap between germline ends came to 20 bases. CDR1 is SEHNR and CDR2 is FQNEAQ in the germline V gene (reference sequence). In DNA, the CDR3 is TGTGCCAGCAGCCCAAGGACCGATGTGGGGTACTACGAGCAGTACTTC. Residues: CASSPRTDVGYYEQYF.

The table lists this clonotype with a few counts. The chain has TRBV20-1 and TRBJ2-1, with a tentative D call TRBD2 (6 bases). The germline gives CDR1 DFQATT, CDR2 SNEGSKA (reference sequence). The CDR3 totals 12 residues. V shed 7 bases and J shed 5 bases, with 12 bases lying between them. CDR3 nucleotides: TGCAGTGGGGCTAGCGATCACAATGAGCAGTTCTTC. As protein: CSGASDHNEQFF.

The chain combines TRBV7-9 with TRBJ2-2; D is uncertain. V lost 4 bases to trimming and J lost 6 bases, with 12 bases between them. CDR1 and CDR2 from the germline V gene are SEHNR and FQNEAQ (reference sequence). This CDR3 is 14 amino acids long. The CDR3 nucleotides are TGTGCCAGCAGCTCCCCTCTTAGTGCCGGGGAGCTGTTTTTT. Amino acid sequence: CASSSPLSAGELFF.

The rearrangement joins TRBV12-3 or TRBV12-4 to TRBJ2-4; TRBD2 agrees at 15 bases. V was clipped by 6 bases and J by 5 bases; unmatched bases: 5. This CDR3 comprises 16 residues. The CDR3 region has the DNA TGTGCCAGCAGCCGGGGACTAGCGGGAGGAGAAAACATTCAGTACTTC. Its protein is CASSRGLAGGENIQYF.

This chain connects TRBV10-3 to TRBJ2-7; TRBD2 aligns across 12 bases. Trimming took 7 bases from V and 5 from J; bases not matched to a gene: 6. The CDR3 is 14 residues long. Germline V CDR1 and CDR2: ENHRY, SYGVKD. Written as DNA, the CDR3 is TGTGCCATCAATCCTAGCGGGAGGGTTAACGAGCAGTACTTC. It specifies CAINPSGRVNEQYF.

This clonotype was picked up a small number of times. The chain couples TRBV4-3 to TRBJ2-7; D gene uncertain. Per the germline V gene, CDR1 is LGHNA and CDR2 is YSLEER. The CDR3 extends over 16 amino acids. The V gene lost 4 bases and the J gene lost 0 bases, with 16 bases spanning the gap. CDR3 loop: CASSPKIVAYSYEQYF. The CDR3 bases are TGCGCCAGCAGCCCCAAGATAGTGGCATACTCCTACGAGCAGTACTTC.

In its sample, this clonotype was seen a few times. The V and J genes are TRBV4-1 and TRBJ1-1; no firm D call. The CDR3 has 16 amino acids. The germline V gene has CDR1 MGHRA and CDR2 YSYEKL. Trimming stripped 3 bases from V and 5 bases from J, with 19 bases between. DNA for the CDR3: TGCGCCAGCAGCCAGCCGACACTTGACGCTCGGACTGAAGCTTTCTTT. Translating gives CASSQPTLDARTEAFF.

The genes are TRBV7-9 and TRBJ2-5, with TRBD2 matching over 8 bases. Trimming took 5 bases from V and 1 from J; bases not matched to a gene: 12. The germline gives CDR1 SEHNR, CDR2 FQNEAQ (reference sequence). CDR3 length: 17 amino acids. The CDR3 reads CASSHVSGTRGQETQYF. CDR3 coding DNA: TGTGCCAGCAGCCACGTCTCCGGGACTAGAGGCCAAGAGACCCAGTACTTC.

V usage is TRBV9 and J usage is TRBJ2-6; 8 bases map to TRBD1. Germline lookup yields CDR1 SGDLS and CDR2 YYNGEE. Germline trimming cut 4 bases from V and 0 bases from J; bases unmatched to any gene: 12. The CDR3 is 19 residues long. CDR3 in amino acids: CASSLRQGRTTSGANVLTF. The CDR3 bases are TGTGCCAGCAGCCTACGACAGGGGCGTACTACCTCTGGGGCCAACGTCCTGACTTTC. Full variable domain (rest looked up from reference TRBV9 and TRBJ2-6): DSGVTQTPKHLITATGQRVTLRCSPRSGDLSVYWYQQSLDQGLQFLIQYYNGEERAKGNILERFSAQQFPDLHSELNLSSLELGDSALYFCASSLRQGRTTSGANVLTFGAGSRLTVL.

This clonotype was found many times. This chain links TRBV29-1 with TRBJ1-2, with D hard to call. The germline V and J ends were trimmed by 4 bases and 4 bases, with 7 bases remaining between them. The CDR3 consists of 11 residues. The V gene's germline CDR1 is SQVTM and CDR2 ANQGSEA. Here the CDR3 DNA reads TGCAGCGTTGGTGGAGCCTATGGCTACACCTTC. Translating gives CSVGGAYGYTF.

This chain uses TRBV5-1 with TRBJ2-7; TRBD1 matches at 8 bases. The CDR3 consists of 14 residues. V lost 5 bases to trimming and J lost 6 bases; unmatched junction nucleotides: 10. The germline gives CDR1 SGHRS, CDR2 YFSETQ. The CDR3: CASRNRGTGPEQYF. The DNA of the CDR3 is TGCGCCAGCAGAAATAGGGGGACAGGCCCCGAGCAGTACTTC. The full variable domain, with the rest looked up from reference TRBV5-1 and TRBJ2-7, is KAGVTQTPRYLIKTRGQQVTLSCSPISGHRSVSWYQQTPGQGLQFLFEYFSETQRNKGNFPGRFSGRQFSNSRSEMNVSTLELGDSALYLCASRNRGTGPEQYFGPGTRLTVT.

This clonotype appeared a few times. The V call is TRBV27, the J call TRBJ2-7; D is unclear. Trimming took 2 bases from V and 0 from J, leaving 14 bases between them. The germline V gene has CDR1 MNHEY and CDR2 SMNVEV (reference sequence). This CDR3 is built from 16 residues. The CDR3, as DNA: TGTGCCAGCAGTTTACTGGGTGGGAAAAGCTCCTACGAGCAGTACTTC. Translation: CASSLLGGKSSYEQYF.

This clonotype was recorded at least ten times. This chain links TRBV20-1 with TRBJ1-2; D remains unclear. V was pared by 0 bases and J by 3 bases, with 8 bases between. The germline CDR1 and CDR2 sequences are DFQATT and SNEGSKA (reference sequence). The CDR3 has 13 residues. The CDR3 spells CSARDSRDYGYTF. The DNA for the CDR3 is TGCAGTGCTAGAGATTCCCGGGACTATGGCTACACCTTC.

The J gene is TRBJ2-1, the V gene TRBV20-1; 11 bases fit TRBD2. With V trimmed by 3 bases and J by 3 bases, 7 bases remained unmatched. Looked up from germline, CDR1 is DFQATT and CDR2 is SNEGSKA (reference sequence). This CDR3 spans 16 amino acids. The CDR3 DNA reads TGCAGTGCTAGGGACGACGGACTAGCGGGCTACAATGAGCAGTTCTTC. This translates into CSARDDGLAGYNEQFF.

This clonotype has only a few counts. CDR3 sequence reads: CASSRPAIRGKTQYF. The DNA for the CDR3 is TGTGCCAGCAGCCGACCGGCCATAAGGGGCAAGACCCAGTACTTC. The V call is TRBV3-1, the J call TRBJ2-5; TRBD1 might be the D (5 bases). The CDR3 covers 15 residues. V was trimmed by 4 bases and J by 6 bases, leaving 18 bases between them. CDR1 is LGHDT and CDR2 is YNNKEL in the germline V gene (reference sequence).

This clonotype was seen more than once but under ten times. The chain recombines TRBV13 with TRBJ2-1; 9 bases are shared with TRBD2. The V and J ends lost 0 bases and 4 bases, in that order; junction bases with no gene match: 4. Germline V gene lookup returns CDR1 PRHDT and CDR2 FYEKMQ (reference sequence). This CDR3 region has 16 residues. CDR3 residues: CASSLGLRGGYNEQFF. The CDR3, as DNA: TGTGCCAGCAGCTTAGGCCTGCGGGGGGGTTACAATGAGCAGTTCTTC.

The table lists this clonotype with a few counts. The rearrangement joins TRBV28 to TRBJ1-2; 8 nucleotides agree with TRBD1. CDR1 and CDR2 (germline): MDHEN, SYDVKM. This CDR3 spans 14 amino acids. V shed 5 bases and J 3 bases; nucleotides not matched to a gene: 5. The CDR3 here is CASSIRTGHYGYTF. The CDR3 DNA reads TGTGCCAGCAGTATACGGACAGGGCACTATGGCTACACCTTC.

This sequence joins TRBV4-1 and TRBJ2-2, with a tentative D call TRBD2 (5 bases). The CDR3 extends over 17 amino acids. The germline CDR1 and CDR2 sequences are MGHRA and YSYEKL. Trimming took off 3 bases at V and 3 bases at J, with 17 bases between the two ends. The CDR3 region has the DNA TGCGCCAGCAGCCATGCCACTTCGGGCGGGTACACCGGGGAGCTGTTTTTT. It specifies CASSHATSGGYTGELFF.

This clonotype was found many times. V is TRBV7-9 and J is TRBJ2-1; 7 nucleotides match TRBD1. The CDR3 has 17 residues. With 2 bases clipped from V and 5 bases from J, the junction kept 12 bases outside the gene matches. Per germline, CDR1 SEHNR and CDR2 FQNEAQ (reference sequence). CDR3 DNA sequence: TGTGCCAGCAGCTTAACCACAGGGGTCCCAGACAACAATGAGCAGTTCTTC. Translation: CASSLTTGVPDNNEQFF.

The rearrangement links TRBV7-2 to TRBJ2-7; 8 bases line up with TRBD2. The germline CDR1 and CDR2 sequences are SGHTA and FQGNSA. This CDR3 has 13 amino acids. V was pared by 5 bases and J by 5 bases, with 5 bases of the junction left unmatched. The CDR3 spells CASSLPGGNEQYF. Here the CDR3 DNA reads TGTGCCAGCAGCCTTCCGGGGGGGAACGAGCAGTACTTC.

The gene calls are TRBV5-1 and TRBJ2-3; 9 nucleotides agree with TRBD2. The CDR3 length is 19 residues. Germline V lookup: CDR1 SGHRS, CDR2 YFSETQ. The junction had 16 bases not matched to a gene; V was cut back by 1 base and J by 4 bases. CDR3 bases: TGCGCCAGCAGCTTGTGGCTAGCGGGGACCACCCACGGGGCAGATACGCAGTATTTT. Amino acid sequence: CASSLWLAGTTHGADTQYF. Variable domain in full (rest from reference TRBV5-1 and TRBJ2-3): KAGVTQTPRYLIKTRGQQVTLSCSPISGHRSVSWYQQTPGQGLQFLFEYFSETQRNKGNFPGRFSGRQFSNSRSEMNVSTLELGDSALYLCASSLWLAGTTHGADTQYFGPGTRLTVL.